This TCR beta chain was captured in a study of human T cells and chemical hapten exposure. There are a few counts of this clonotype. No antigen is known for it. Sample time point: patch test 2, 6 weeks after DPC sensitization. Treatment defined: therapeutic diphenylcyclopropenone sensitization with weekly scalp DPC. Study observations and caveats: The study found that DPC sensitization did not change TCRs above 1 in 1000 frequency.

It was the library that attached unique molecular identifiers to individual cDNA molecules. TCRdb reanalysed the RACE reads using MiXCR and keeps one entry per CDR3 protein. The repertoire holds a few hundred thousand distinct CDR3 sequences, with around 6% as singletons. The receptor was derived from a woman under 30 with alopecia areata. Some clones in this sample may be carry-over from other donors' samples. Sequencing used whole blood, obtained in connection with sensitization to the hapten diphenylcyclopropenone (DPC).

For the CDR3, the DNA is TGTGCCAGCGGTGGACTAGCGGGGGTCCGTGAGCAGTTCTTC. It specifies CASGGLAGVREQFF. The chain carries TRBV6-2 or TRBV6-3 and TRBJ2-1, with TRBD2 matching over 13 bases. This CDR3 spans 14 amino acids. Germline trimming cut 8 bases from V and 9 bases from J; bases unmatched to any gene: 7. Per the germline V gene, CDR1 is MNHEY and CDR2 is SVGEGT.